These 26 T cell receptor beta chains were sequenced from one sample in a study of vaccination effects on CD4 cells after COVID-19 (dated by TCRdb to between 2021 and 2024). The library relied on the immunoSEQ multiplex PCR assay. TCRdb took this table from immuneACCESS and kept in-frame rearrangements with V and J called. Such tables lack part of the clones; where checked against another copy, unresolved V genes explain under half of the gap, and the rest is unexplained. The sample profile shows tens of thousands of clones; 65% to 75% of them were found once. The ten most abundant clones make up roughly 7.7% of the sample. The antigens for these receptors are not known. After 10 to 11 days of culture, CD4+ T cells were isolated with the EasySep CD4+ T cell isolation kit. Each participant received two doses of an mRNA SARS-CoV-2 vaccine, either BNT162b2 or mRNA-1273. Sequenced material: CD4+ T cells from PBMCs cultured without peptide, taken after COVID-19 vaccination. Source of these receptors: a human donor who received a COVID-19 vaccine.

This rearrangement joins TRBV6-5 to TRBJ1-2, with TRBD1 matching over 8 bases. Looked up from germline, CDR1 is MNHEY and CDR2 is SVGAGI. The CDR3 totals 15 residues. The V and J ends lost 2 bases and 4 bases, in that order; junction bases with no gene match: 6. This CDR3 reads CASSYARTGGYGYTF. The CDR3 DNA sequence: TGTGCCAGCAGTTACGCAAGAACAGGGGGCTATGGCTACACCTTC.

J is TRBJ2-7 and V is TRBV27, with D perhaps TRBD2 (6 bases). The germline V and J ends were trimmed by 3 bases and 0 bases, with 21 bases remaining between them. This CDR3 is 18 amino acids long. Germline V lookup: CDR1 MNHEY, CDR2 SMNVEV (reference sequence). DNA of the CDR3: TGTGCCAGCAGTTTCCCAGCCTCTAGCGAACATAGCTCCTACGAGCAGTACTTC. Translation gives CASSFPASSEHSSYEQYF.

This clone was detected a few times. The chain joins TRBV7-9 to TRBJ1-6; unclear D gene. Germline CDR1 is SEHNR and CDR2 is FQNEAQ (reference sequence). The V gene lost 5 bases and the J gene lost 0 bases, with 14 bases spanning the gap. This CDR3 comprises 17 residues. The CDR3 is CASSRGSGSSYNSPLHF. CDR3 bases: TGTGCCAGCAGCCGAGGATCGGGGAGCTCCTATAATTCACCCCTCCACTTT.

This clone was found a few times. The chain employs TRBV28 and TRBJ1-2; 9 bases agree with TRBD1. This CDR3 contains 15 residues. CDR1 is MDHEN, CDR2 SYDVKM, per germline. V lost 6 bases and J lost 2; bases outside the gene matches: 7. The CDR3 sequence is CASSLPGQGNYGYTF. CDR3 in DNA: TGTGCCAGCAGCCTCCCCGGACAGGGGAACTATGGCTACACCTTC.

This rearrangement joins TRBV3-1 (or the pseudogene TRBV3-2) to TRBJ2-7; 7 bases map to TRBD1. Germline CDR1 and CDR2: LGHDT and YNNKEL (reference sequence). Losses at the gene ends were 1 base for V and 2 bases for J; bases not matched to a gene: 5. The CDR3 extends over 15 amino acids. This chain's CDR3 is CASSQVGQVAYEQYF. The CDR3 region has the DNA TGTGCCAGCAGCCAAGTTGGACAGGTTGCCTACGAGCAGTACTTC.

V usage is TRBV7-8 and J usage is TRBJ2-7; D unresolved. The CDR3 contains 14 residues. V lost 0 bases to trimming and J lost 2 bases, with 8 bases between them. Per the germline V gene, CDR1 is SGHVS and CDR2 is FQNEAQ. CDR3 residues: CASSLARHPYEQYF. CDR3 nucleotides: TGTGCCAGCAGCTTAGCCCGTCACCCCTACGAGCAGTACTTC.

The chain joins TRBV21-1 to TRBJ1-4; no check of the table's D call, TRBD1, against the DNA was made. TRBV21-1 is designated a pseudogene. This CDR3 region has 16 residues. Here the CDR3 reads CASSTQHRDLNEKLFF. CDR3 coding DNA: TGTGCCAGCAGCACACAGCACAGGGATCTTAATGAAAAACTGTTTTTT.

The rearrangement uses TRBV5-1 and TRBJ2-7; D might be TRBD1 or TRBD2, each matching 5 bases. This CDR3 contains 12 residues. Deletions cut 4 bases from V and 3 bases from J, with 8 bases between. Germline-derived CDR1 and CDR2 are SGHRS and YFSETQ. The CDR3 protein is CASSRDGYEQYF. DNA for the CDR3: TGCGCCAGCAGCCGGGACGGCTACGAGCAGTACTTC.

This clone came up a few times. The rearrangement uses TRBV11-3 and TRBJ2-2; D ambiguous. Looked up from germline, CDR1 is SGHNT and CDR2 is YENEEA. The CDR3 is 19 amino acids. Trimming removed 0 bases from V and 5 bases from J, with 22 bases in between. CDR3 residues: CASSLERGGSQWVTGELFF. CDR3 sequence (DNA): TGTGCCAGCAGCTTAGAGCGAGGCGGAAGTCAGTGGGTGACCGGGGAGCTGTTTTTT.

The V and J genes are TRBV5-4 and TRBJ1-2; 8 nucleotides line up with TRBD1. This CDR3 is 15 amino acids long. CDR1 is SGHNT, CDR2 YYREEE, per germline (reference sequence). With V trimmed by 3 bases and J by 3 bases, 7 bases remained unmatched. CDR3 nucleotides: TGTGCCAGCAGCTCGATGTTGACAGGGGACTATGGCTACACCTTC. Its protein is CASSSMLTGDYGYTF. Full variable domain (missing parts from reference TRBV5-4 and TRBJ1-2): ETGVTQSPTHLIKTRGQQVTLRCSSQSGHNTVSWYQQALGQGPQFIFQYYREEENGRGNFPPRFSGLQFPNYSSELNVNALELDDSALYLCASSSMLTGDYGYTFGSGTRLTVV.

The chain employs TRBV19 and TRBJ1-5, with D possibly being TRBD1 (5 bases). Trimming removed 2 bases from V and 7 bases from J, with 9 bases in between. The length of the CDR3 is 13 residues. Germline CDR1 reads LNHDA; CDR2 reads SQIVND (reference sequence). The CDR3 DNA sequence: TGTGCCAGTAGTATACGGGGGACGCAGCCCCAGCATTTT. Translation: CASSIRGTQPQHF.

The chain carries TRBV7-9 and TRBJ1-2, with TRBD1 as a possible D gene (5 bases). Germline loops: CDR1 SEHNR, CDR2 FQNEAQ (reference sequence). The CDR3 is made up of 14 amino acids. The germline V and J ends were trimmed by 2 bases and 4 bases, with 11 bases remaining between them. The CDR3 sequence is CASSLIGATYGYTF. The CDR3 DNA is TGTGCCAGCAGCTTAATCGGGGCTACCTATGGCTACACCTTC.

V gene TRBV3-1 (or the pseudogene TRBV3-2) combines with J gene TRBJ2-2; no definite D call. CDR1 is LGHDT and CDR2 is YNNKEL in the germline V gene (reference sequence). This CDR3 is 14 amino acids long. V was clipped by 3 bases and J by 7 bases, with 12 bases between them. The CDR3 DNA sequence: TGTGCCAGCAGCCATTCTCCTAGTGTCGGGGAGCTGTTTTTT. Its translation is CASSHSPSVGELFF.

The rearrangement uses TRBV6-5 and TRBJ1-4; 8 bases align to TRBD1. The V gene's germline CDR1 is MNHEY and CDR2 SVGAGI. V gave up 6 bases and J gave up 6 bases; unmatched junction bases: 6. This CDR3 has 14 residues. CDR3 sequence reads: CASSRTGSDEKLFF. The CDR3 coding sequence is TGTGCCAGCAGCAGGACAGGGTCGGATGAAAAACTGTTTTTT.

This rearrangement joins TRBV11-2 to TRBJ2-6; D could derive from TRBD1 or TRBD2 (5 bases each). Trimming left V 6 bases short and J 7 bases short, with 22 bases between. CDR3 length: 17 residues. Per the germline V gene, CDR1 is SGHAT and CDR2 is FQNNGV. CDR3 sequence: CASRSPGRIRPANVLTF. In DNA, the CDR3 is TGTGCCAGCAGAAGTCCGGGACGGATAAGGCCCGCCAACGTCCTGACTTTC.

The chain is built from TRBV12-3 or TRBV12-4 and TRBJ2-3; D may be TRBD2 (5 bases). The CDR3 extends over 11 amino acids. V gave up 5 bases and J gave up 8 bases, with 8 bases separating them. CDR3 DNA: TGTGCCAGCAGTCCCCGGGGTACGCAGTATTTT. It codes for CASSPRGTQYF.

CDR3 DNA sequence: TGTGCCAGCTCGACCGTAGAGACCCAGTACTTC. Protein sequence: CASSTVETQYF. The V gene is TRBV25-1, the J gene TRBJ2-5; D gene uncertain. The CDR3 is 11 residues long. Between the trimmed V and J ends, which lost 8 bases and 4 bases, there was a span of 8 bases. CDR1 and CDR2 from the germline V gene are MGHDK and SYGVNS. The full variable domain, its missing parts supplied by reference TRBV25-1 and TRBJ2-5, is EADIYQTPRYLVIGTGKKITLECSQTMGHDKMYWYQQDPGMELHLIHYSYGVNSTEKGDLSSESTVSRIRTEHFPLTLESARPSHTSQYLCASSTVETQYFGPGTRLLVL.

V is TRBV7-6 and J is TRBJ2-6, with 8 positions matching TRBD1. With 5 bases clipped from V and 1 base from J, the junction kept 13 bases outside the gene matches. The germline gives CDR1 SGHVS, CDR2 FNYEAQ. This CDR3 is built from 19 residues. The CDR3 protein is CASSPRQGRQLSGANVLTF. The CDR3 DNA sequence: TGTGCCAGCAGCCCCCGACAGGGGAGGCAATTGTCTGGGGCCAACGTCCTGACTTTC.

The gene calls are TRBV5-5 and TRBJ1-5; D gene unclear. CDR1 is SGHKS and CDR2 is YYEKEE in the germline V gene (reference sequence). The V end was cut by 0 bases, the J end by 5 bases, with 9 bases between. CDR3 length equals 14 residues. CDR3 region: CASSLGQVYQPQHF. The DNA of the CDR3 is TGTGCCAGCAGCTTGGGGCAGGTCTATCAGCCCCAGCATTTT. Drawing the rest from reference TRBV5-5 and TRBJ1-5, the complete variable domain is DAGVTQSPTHLIKTRGQQVTLRCSPISGHKSVSWYQQVLGQGPQFIFQYYEKEERGRGNFPDRFSARQFPNYSSELNVNALLLGDSALYLCASSLGQVYQPQHFGDGTRLSIL.

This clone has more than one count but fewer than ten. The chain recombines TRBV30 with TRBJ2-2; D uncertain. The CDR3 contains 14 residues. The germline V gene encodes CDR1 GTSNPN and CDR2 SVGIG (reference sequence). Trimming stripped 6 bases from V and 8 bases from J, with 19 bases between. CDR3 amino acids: CACLPDNIMGELFF. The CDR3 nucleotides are TGTGCCTGCTTACCTGACAATATTATGGGGGAGCTGTTTTTT. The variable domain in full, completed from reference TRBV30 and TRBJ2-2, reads SQTIHQWPATLVQPVGSPLSLECTVEGTSNPNLYWYRQAAGRGLQLLFYSVGIGQISSEVPQNLSASRPQDRQFILSSKKLLLSDSGFYLCACLPDNIMGELFFGEGSRLTVL.

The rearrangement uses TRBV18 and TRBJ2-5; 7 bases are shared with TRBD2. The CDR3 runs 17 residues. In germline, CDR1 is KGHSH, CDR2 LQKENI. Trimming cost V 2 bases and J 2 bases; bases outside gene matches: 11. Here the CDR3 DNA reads TGTGCCAGCTCACCAAGGGCTTCCGGGACTAAACAAGAGACCCAGTACTTC. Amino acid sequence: CASSPRASGTKQETQYF.

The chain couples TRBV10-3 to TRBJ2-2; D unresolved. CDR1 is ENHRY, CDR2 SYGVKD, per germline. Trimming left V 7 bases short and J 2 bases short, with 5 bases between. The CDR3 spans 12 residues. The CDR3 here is CAITENTGELFF. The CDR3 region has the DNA TGTGCCATCACGGAAAACACCGGGGAGCTGTTTTTT.

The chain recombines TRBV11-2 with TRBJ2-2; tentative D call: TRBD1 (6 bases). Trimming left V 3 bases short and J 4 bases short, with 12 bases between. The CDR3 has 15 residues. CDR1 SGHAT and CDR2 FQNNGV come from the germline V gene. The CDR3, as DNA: TGTGCCAGCAGCTTCTCGGGGACACCCACCGGGGAGCTGTTTTTT. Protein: CASSFSGTPTGELFF.

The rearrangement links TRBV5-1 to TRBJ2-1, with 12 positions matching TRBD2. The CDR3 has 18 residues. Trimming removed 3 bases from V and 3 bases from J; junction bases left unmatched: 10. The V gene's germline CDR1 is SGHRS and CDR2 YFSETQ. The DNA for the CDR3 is TGCGCCAGCAGCTCGGCCCCACTAGCGGGAGGACTCTACAATGAGCAGTTCTTC. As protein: CASSSAPLAGGLYNEQFF.

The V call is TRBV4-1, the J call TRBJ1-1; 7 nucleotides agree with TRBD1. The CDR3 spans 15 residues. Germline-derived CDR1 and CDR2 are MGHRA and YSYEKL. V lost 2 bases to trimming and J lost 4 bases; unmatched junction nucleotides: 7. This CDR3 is CASSQRRQGGTEAFF. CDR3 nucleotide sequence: TGCGCCAGCAGCCAACGAAGACAGGGAGGCACTGAAGCTTTCTTT.

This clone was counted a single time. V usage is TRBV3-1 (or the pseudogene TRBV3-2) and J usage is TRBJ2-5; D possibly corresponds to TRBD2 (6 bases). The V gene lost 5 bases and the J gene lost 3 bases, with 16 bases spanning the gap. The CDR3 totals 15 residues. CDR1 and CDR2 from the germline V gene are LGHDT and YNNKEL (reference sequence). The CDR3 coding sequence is TGTGCCAGCAGCTTAGGTCGGGCGGGGAAAGAGACCCAGTACTTC. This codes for CASSLGRAGKETQYF.